This is a list of T cell receptor beta chains from one sample in a study of immune cell composition in non-small cell lung cancer. The assay was immunoSEQ multiplex PCR, and TCRdb's table has in-frame clones only and misses some. The sample lists some 13,000 clones; about 70% were seen once. Material for sequencing was lung tumor tissue. The receptors stem from a human donor with non-small cell lung cancer. The CDR3 runs from the conserved cysteine through the conserved F or W. D genes are given only for firm matches. Only some rows state a clone size, as once, few, many or a class for expanded clones.

clone_size j_call d_call v_call cdr3_nt cdr3_aa
few TRBJ1-6 NA TRBV5-5 TGTGCCAGCAGCTTGGGGCGGCTTACTTATAATTCACCCCTCCACTTT CASSLGRLTYNSPLHF
NA TRBJ1-2 TRBD1 TRBV5-1 TGCGCCAGCAGCTCGGGACAGGGGGGCTATGGCTACACCTTC CASSSGQGGYGYTF
few TRBJ1-2 NA TRBV7-9 TGTGCCAGCAGCTGGGGGCCAGGGGTAATCTATGGCTACACCTTC CASSWGPGVIYGYTF
NA TRBJ2-7 NA TRBV7-2 TGTGCCAGCTGCCGGGACATCTCCTACGAGCAGTACTTC CASCRDISYEQYF
NA TRBJ2-1 TRBD2 TRBV7-2 TGTGCCAGCAGCTTGGATCTAGCGGGGGGGCTCAATGAGCAGTTCTTC CASSLDLAGGLNEQFF
NA TRBJ2-5 TRBD1 TRBV4-2 TGTGCCAGCAGCCCAAGGACAGGGACCGGGGAGACCCAGTACTTC CASSPRTGTGETQYF
few TRBJ1-2 NA TRBV28 TGTGCCAGCAGTTCCCCCTACGACTATGGCTACACCTTC CASSSPYDYGYTF
NA TRBJ1-1 NA TRBV18 TGTGCCAGCTCACCATTAAAGTCGCGGAACACTGAAGCTTTCTTT CASSPLKSRNTEAFF
NA TRBJ2-7 TRBD2 TRBV7-2 TGTGCCAGCAGTCCAGGACTAGCGAAGTACGAGCAGTACTTC CASSPGLAKYEQYF
few TRBJ2-1 NA TRBV7-2 TGTGCCAGCCGCATATTCGGGAGTCGTAGCAATGAGCAGTTCTTC CASRIFGSRSNEQFF
NA TRBJ2-5 TRBD2 TRBV11-2 TGTGCCAGCAGCTCCGGGGGGGACATTCTCGAGACCCAGTACTTC CASSSGGDILETQYF
NA TRBJ2-7 NA TRBV14 TGTGCCAGCAGCCAGGCCAACGACTACGAGCAGTACTTC CASSQANDYEQYF
NA TRBJ1-1 NA TRBV11-2 TGTGCCAGCAGCGAACAACTGAACACTGAAGCTTTCTTT CASSEQLNTEAFF
NA TRBJ2-7 TRBD2 TRBV27 TGTGCCAGCAGCTTCGGGACTAGCGGGAGGGGCGGCCCTCTCTACGAGCAGTACTTC CASSFGTSGRGGPLYEQYF
NA TRBJ1-1 NA TRBV13 TGTGCCAGCAGCCCCCGACAGAACACTGAAGCTTTCTTT CASSPRQNTEAFF
NA TRBJ1-1 NA TRBV7-6 TGTGCCAGCAGCTCAGGGGCGACCGCTTTGAACACTGAAGCTTTCTTT CASSSGATALNTEAFF
NA TRBJ1-1 NA TRBV19 TGTGCCAGTAGTACGTGGGGCGAAGCTTTCTTT CASSTWGEAFF
NA TRBJ2-1 TRBD2 TRBV7-6 TGTGCCAGCTCCTCTAGCGGACACTACAATGAGCAGTTCTTC CASSSSGHYNEQFF
NA TRBJ2-3 TRBD1 TRBV7-8 TGTGCCAGCAGCGCCGGACAGGGCACAGATACGCAGTATTTT CASSAGQGTDTQYF
once TRBJ2-2 NA TRBV4-3 TGCGCCAGCAGCCGGGAGTGGGAAACCGGGGAGCTGTTTTTT CASSREWETGELFF
NA TRBJ1-2 TRBD1 TRBV5-6 TGTGCCAGCAGCCGCAGACAGGGGAACTATGGCTACACCTTC CASSRRQGNYGYTF
large TRBJ1-5 NA TRBV19 TGTGCCAGTAGTATGGTAGGGGGACAGCCCCAGCATTTT CASSMVGGQPQHF
NA TRBJ1-3 NA TRBV29-1 TGCAGCGTCGGACACGTATCTGGAAACACCATATATTTT CSVGHVSGNTIYF
NA TRBJ1-2 NA TRBV9 TGTGCCAGCAGCTCCCGACGGGATTGGGGCTACACCTTC CASSSRRDWGYTF
once TRBJ1-5 NA TRBV7-2 TGTGCCAGCAGCACAGCCAATCAGCCCCAGCATTTT CASSTANQPQHF
NA TRBJ1-4 NA TRBV6-1 TGTGCCAGCAGTAGACAGGCAACTAATGAAAAGCTGTTTTTT CASSRQATNEKLFF
NA TRBJ2-1 TRBD1 TRBV19 TGTGCCAGTAGGACCGTCCCGGGACAGGGGAATGAGCAGTTCTTC CASRTVPGQGNEQFF
few TRBJ2-1 TRBD1 TRBV5-5 TGTGCCAGCAGCTTCCTCGGGACAGGTTACAATGAGCAGTTCTTC CASSFLGTGYNEQFF
medium-sized TRBJ1-1 TRBD1 TRBV5-6 TGTGCCAGCAGGGAACAGGGGACGGGGGCTGAAGCTTTCTTT CASREQGTGAEAFF
few TRBJ2-7 TRBD2 TRBV27 TGTGCCAGCAGCCCCAGGGAGGGCTACGAGCAGTACTTC CASSPREGYEQYF
few TRBJ2-1 TRBD2 TRBV6-5 TGTGCCAGCAGTCGGAGCGGGAGCAGGTACAATGAGCAGTTCTTC CASSRSGSRYNEQFF
NA TRBJ1-2 TRBD1 TRBV7-2 TGTGCCAGCAGCTTAGCCCTGGCAGGGGGTTCGAGAGGCTACACCTTC CASSLALAGGSRGYTF
NA TRBJ1-5 NA TRBV5-5 TGTGCCAGCAGCTTAGGACAGAACAATCAGCCCCAGCATTTT CASSLGQNNQPQHF
NA TRBJ1-1 TRBD1 TRBV30 TGTGCCTGGATGTCGCGACAGGGGGCCACTGAAGCTTTCTTT CAWMSRQGATEAFF
NA TRBJ2-6 NA TRBV6-5 TGTGCCAGCAGTTACGAAGGGGGACCTGGGGCCAACGTCCTGACTTTC CASSYEGGPGANVLTF
NA TRBJ2-2 NA TRBV2 TGTGCCAGCTCCTTAGACACCGGGGAGCTGTTTTTT CASSLDTGELFF
NA TRBJ1-5 TRBD1 TRBV6-6 TGTGCCAGCAGTTCGACAGGGGGGAGCAATCAGCCCCAGCATTTT CASSSTGGSNQPQHF
NA TRBJ1-2 NA TRBV4-1 TGCGCCAGCAGCCACAGCGGTACCAACTATGGCTACACCTTC CASSHSGTNYGYTF
once TRBJ1-5 NA TRBV4-2 TGTGCCAGCAGCCAAACCGCAGGGGAGGGTCAGCCCCAGCATTTT CASSQTAGEGQPQHF
medium-sized TRBJ1-2 NA TRBV7-7 TGTGCCAGCAGCTACCGCAGAGGAGATCTAAACTATGGCTACACCTTC CASSYRRGDLNYGYTF
NA TRBJ1-5 NA TRBV15 TGTGCCACCAGCAAAGAGATAGCTAGCAATCAGCCCCAGCATTTT CATSKEIASNQPQHF